In this sample, the clone carrying this T cell receptor beta chain turned up many times. The CDR3 totals 14 residues. Germline values: CDR1 SGHDT, CDR2 YYEEEE. V shed 2 bases and J shed 4 bases, with 9 bases lying between them. Total RNA was extracted from unfractionated whole blood. The data are from a study of human T cells and chemical hapten exposure. Study-wide context: From small differences in pooled library volume came most of the variation in per-sample TCR yields.

Library construction involved attaching unique molecular identifiers to individual cDNA molecules, which allowed quantitative, reproducible TCR counting. Original handling: 90,000 to 100,000 TCRs per sample was the median, with a range of roughly 23,224 to 690,600. TCRdb ran MiXCR on the 5' RACE reads and lists one entry per CDR3 protein. The V and J calls and clone size are TCRdb's, not the authors'. Of approximately 140,000 distinct CDR3 sequences listed, roughly 4% were seen once; the top ten hold more than 1.2%. This clonotype was sampled from a female donor in good health. The V and J genes are TRBV5-6 and TRBJ1-4; TRBD1 might be the D (6 bases). The CDR3: CASSFDRHNEKLFF. As DNA, the CDR3 is TGTGCCAGCAGCTTCGACAGGCATAATGAAAAACTGTTTTTT.